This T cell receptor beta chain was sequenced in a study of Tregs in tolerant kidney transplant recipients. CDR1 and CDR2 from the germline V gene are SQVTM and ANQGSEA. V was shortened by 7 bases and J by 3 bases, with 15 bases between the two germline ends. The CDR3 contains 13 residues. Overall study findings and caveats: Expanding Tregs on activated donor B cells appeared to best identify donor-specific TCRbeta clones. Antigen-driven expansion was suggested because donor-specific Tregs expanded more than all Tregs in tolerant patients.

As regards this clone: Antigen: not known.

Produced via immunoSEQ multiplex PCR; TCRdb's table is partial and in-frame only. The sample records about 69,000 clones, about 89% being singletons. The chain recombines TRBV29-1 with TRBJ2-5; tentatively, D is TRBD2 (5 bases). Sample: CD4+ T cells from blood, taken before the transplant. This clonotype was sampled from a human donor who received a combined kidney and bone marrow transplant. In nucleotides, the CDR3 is TGCAGCGCTAATGACTACTATAAAGAGACCCAGTACTTC. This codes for CSANDYYKETQYF.